This TCR beta chain was sequenced during a study of CD8 T cells in ankylosing spondylitis. Libraries of TCR beta came from quantitative 5'-RACE with molecular barcodes. A single record per CDR3 protein comes from TCRdb applying MiXCR to the 5' RACE reads. The repertoire holds nearly 250,000 distinct CDR3 sequences, roughly 32% seen once, with roughly 4.2% in the top ten. This clonotype turned up a few times. The antigen is not known. Study-level results: Blood of patients with ankylosing spondylitis appeared to be characterized by a TCR beta motif of eight highly homologous variants. Matched synovial fluid from ankylosing spondylitis patients was reported to be enriched for disease-linked clones. Relatively rare in peripheral blood, disease-linked clones were also CD8+.

The V gene's germline CDR1 is SGHTA and CDR2 FQGNSA. The CDR3 sequence is 15 residues long. With 5 bases removed from V and 4 bases from J, the gap between germline ends came to 18 bases. Material for sequencing was blood, either unsorted or a sorted T cell fraction (not recorded which). V usage is TRBV7-2 and J usage is TRBJ2-7, with D perhaps TRBD2 (6 bases). This clonotype was obtained from a male donor with ankylosing spondylitis or in good health (not recorded which). Here the CDR3 DNA reads TGTGCCAGCAGCCGAGGGCGGGACGCATGGTACGAGCAGTACTTC. It encodes CASSRGRDAWYEQYF.